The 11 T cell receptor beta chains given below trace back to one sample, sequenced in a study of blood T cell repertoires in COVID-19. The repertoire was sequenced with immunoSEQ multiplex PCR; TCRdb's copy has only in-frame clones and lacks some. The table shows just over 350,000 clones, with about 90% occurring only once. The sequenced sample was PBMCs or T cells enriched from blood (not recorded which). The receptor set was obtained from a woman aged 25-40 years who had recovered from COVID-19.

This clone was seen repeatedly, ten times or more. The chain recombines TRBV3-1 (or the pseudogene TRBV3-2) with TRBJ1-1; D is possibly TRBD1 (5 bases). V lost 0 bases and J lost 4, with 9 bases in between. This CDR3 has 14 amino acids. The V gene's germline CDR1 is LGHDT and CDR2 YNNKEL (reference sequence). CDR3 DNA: TGTGCCAGCAGCCAAGATAGCAGGGTCACTGAAGCTTTCTTT. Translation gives CASSQDSRVTEAFF.

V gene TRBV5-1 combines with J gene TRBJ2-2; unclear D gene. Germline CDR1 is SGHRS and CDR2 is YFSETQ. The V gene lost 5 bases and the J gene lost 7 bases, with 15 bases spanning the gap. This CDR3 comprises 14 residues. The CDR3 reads CASSSGLSYGELFF. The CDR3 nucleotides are TGCGCCAGCAGTTCAGGCCTAAGCTACGGGGAGCTGTTTTTT.

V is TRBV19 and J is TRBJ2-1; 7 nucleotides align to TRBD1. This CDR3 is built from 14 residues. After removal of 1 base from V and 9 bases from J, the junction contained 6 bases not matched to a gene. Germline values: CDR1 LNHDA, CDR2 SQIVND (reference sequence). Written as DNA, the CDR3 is TGTGCCAGTAGTATAGTCGAGACAGGGAGTGAGCAGTTCTTC. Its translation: CASSIVETGSEQFF.

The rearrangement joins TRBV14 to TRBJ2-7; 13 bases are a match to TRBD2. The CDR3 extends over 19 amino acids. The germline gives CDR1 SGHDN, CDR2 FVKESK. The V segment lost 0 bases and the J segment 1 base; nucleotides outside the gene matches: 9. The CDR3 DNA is TGTGCCAGCAGCCAAGATCTACGGACTAGCGGGAGACGGTCCTACGAGCAGTACTTC. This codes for CASSQDLRTSGRRSYEQYF.

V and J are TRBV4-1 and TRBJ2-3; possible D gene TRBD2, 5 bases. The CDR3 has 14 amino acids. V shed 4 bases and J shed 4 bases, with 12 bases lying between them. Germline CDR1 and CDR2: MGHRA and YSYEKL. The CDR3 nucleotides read TGCGCCAGCAGCCCAGCGGCTCTTTCAGATACGCAGTATTTT. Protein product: CASSPAALSDTQYF.

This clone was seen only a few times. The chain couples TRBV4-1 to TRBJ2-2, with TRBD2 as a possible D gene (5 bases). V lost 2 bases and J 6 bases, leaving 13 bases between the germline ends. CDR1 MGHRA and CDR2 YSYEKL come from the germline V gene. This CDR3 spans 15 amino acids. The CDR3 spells CASSQRTLGAGELFF. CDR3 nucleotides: TGCGCCAGCAGCCAACGAACACTCGGGGCCGGGGAGCTGTTTTTT.

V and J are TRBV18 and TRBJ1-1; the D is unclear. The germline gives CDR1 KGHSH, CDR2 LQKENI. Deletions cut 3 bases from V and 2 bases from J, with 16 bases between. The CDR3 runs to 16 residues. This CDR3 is CASSPFPRGANTEAFF. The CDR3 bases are TGTGCCAGCTCACCTTTCCCCCGGGGAGCTAACACTGAAGCTTTCTTT.

DNA of the CDR3: TGTGCCAGCTCACCACCATCGGGACAACCCTCGGACGAGCAGTACTTC. Its protein product is CASSPPSGQPSDEQYF. This chain uses TRBV18 with TRBJ2-7, with a weak D call TRBD1 (6 bases). Trimming stripped 0 bases from V and 5 bases from J, with 17 bases between. CDR1 KGHSH and CDR2 LQKENI come from the germline V gene. The CDR3 has 16 residues.

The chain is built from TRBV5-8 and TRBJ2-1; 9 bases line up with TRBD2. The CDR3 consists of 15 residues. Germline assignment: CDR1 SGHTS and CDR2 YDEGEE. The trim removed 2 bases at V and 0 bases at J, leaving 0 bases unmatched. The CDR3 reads CASSFSGSSYNEQFF. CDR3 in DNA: TGTGCCAGCAGCTTTAGCGGGAGCTCCTACAATGAGCAGTTCTTC.

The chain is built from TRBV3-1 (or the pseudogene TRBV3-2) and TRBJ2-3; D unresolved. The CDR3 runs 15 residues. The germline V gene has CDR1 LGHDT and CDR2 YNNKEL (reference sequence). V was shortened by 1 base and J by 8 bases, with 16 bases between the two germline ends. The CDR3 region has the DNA TGTGCCAGCAGCCAAGGACGACTCTCGGGTGCTACGCAGTATTTT. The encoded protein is CASSQGRLSGATQYF.

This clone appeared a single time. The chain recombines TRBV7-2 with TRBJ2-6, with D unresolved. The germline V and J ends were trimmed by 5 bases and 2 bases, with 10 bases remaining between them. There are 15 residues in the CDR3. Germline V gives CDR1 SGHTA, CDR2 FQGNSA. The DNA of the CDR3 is TGTGCCAGCAGCCTCAGGCTCCCTGGGGCCAACGTCCTGACTTTC. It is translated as CASSLRLPGANVLTF.